This is a list of T cell receptor beta chains from one sample in a study of regulatory T cells in long-lasting Graves disease. From the multiplex PCR reads, TCRdb called clonotypes with MiXCR, one entry per CDR3 protein. The profile shows around 500,000 distinct CDR3 sequences, roughly 14% of them singletons. These data were also reused for a study on T cells in Graves' hyperthyroidism and ophthalmopathy.

This specimen consisted of peripheral blood mononuclear cells (PBMCs), obtained at new diagnosis, from a patient treated with antithyroid drugs. These receptors came from a man younger than 45 with Graves disease. The CDR3 runs from the conserved cysteine through the conserved F or W. D genes are given only for firm matches. Expanded clones are given a class, and other clones once, few, many or no size at all.

clone size	V gene	D gene	J gene	CDR3 DNA	CDR3 protein
many	TRBV29-1	NA	TRBJ1-1	TGCAGCGTTGCCGGGGTCAGGACTGAAGCTTTCTTT	CSVAGVRTEAFF
many	TRBV13	NA	TRBJ1-1	TGTGCCAGCAGCTTATTTGGGGGTGACACTGAAGCTTTCTTT	CASSLFGGDTEAFF
NA	TRBV30	NA	TRBJ1-3	TGTGCCTGGAGTGTACTAGCGAGTGGCTCTGGAAACACCATATATTTT	CAWSVLASGSGNTIYF
many	TRBV2	TRBD2	TRBJ2-3	TGTGCCAGCAGCAATAGCGGGAGCACAGATACGCAGTATTTT	CASSNSGSTDTQYF
NA	TRBV5-6	NA	TRBJ2-4	TGTGCCAGCAGCCCGGGGGCAGAAAACATTCAGTACTTC	CASSPGAENIQYF
many	TRBV27	NA	TRBJ1-2	TGTGCCAGCAGACGGACGGCGAACTATGGCTACACCTTC	CASRRTANYGYTF
many	TRBV12-3/TRBV12-4	TRBD1	TRBJ1-4	TGTGCCAGCAGTTTAGTTGGCGGCGGGACAGTCAATGAAAAACTGTTTTTT	CASSLVGGGTVNEKLFF
NA	TRBV4-1	NA	TRBJ1-2	TGCGCCAGCAGCCATCTTAGGGCCGAGGCGGGCGGCTACACCTTC	CASSHLRAEAGGYTF
NA	TRBV12-3/TRBV12-4	NA	TRBJ2-5	TGTGCCAGCAGTTGGGGGACTCCAAAAGCGACCCAGTACTTC	CASSWGTPKATQYF
many	TRBV12-3/TRBV12-4	NA	TRBJ1-5	TGTGCCAGCAGTTTTAGTAGGGTCAATCAGCCCCAGCATTTT	CASSFSRVNQPQHF
many	TRBV5-1	NA	TRBJ2-2	TGCGCCAGCAGCCGAGGCCCAACCGGGGAGCTGTTTTTT	CASSRGPTGELFF
NA	TRBV9	TRBD2	TRBJ2-1	TGTGCCAGCAGCGTAGTGGGACTAGCGGGTAACAATGAGCAGTTCTTC	CASSVVGLAGNNEQFF
NA	TRBV5-1	TRBD1	TRBJ1-2	TGCGCCAGCAGCTGGACAGGGGGTCGAAACTATGGCTACACCTTC	CASSWTGGRNYGYTF
many	TRBV20-1	NA	TRBJ2-7	TGCAGTGCTAGAATGAGGGGATCCTACGAGCAGTACTTC	CSARMRGSYEQYF
many	TRBV19	NA	TRBJ2-7	TGTGCCAGTAGTTTCCGGACAGGGAGGGACGAGCAGTACTTC	CASSFRTGRDEQYF
many	TRBV12-5	NA	TRBJ2-3	TGTGCTAGTGGTTTGGCCGTCTGGTCCGAGGGCGACACAGATACGCAGTATTTT	CASGLAVWSEGDTDTQYF
NA	TRBV28	TRBD1	TRBJ2-2	TGTGCCAGCAGCCCCAACGGACAGGGCGGGACCGGGGAGCTGTTTTTT	CASSPNGQGGTGELFF
many	TRBV24-1	NA	TRBJ2-3	TGTGCCACCAGTGATTTGACAGGCGGAGATACGCAGTATTTT	CATSDLTGGDTQYF
few	TRBV30	TRBD2	TRBJ2-1	TGTGCCTTACGCGGGGCTAGCGGAAAGTACAATGAGCAGTTCTTC	CALRGASGKYNEQFF
many	TRBV3-1	NA	TRBJ2-7	TGTGCCAGCAGCCAAGATCCGGCTAGCGCGGCCTACGAGCAGTACTTC	CASSQDPASAAYEQYF
NA	TRBV11-2	NA	TRBJ1-4	TGTGCCAGCAGCTTAGTTTGGGAAGAAGAAAAACTGTTTTTT	CASSLVWEEEKLFF
many	TRBV5-6	NA	TRBJ2-6	TGTGCCAGCAGCTCACAGACAGTCCGCGGGGCCAACGTCCTGACTTTC	CASSSQTVRGANVLTF
NA	TRBV19	TRBD2	TRBJ2-3	TGTGCCAGTAAAGCGGGAGGTTACACAGATACGCAGTATTTT	CASKAGGYTDTQYF
NA	TRBV5-1	NA	TRBJ1-1	TGCGCCAGCAGCTTGGACAGTAGGAACACTGAAGCTTTCTTT	CASSLDSRNTEAFF
NA	TRBV10-3	TRBD1	TRBJ1-1	TGTGCCATTAGACAGGGGGCGCCGTCTGGAGAAGCTTTCTTT	CAIRQGAPSGEAFF
many	TRBV15	NA	TRBJ1-1	TGTGCCACCAGCAGAGATCCACGAGGCACTGAAGCTTTCTTT	CATSRDPRGTEAFF
NA	TRBV19	NA	TRBJ2-2	TGTGCCAGTAGTATTCCCAACACGAACACCGGGGAGCTGTTTTTT	CASSIPNTNTGELFF
NA	TRBV9	TRBD1	TRBJ1-3	TGTGCCAGCAGCCCCGCCGACAGGGGAACTGGAAACACCATATATTTT	CASSPADRGTGNTIYF
NA	TRBV9	TRBD2	TRBJ2-5	TGTGCCAGCAGCTCGGGACTAGCGGGACTAGAGACCCAGTACTTC	CASSSGLAGLETQYF
many	TRBV7-2	TRBD1	TRBJ2-2	TGTGCCAGCAGCTTAGACAGGGGTAGGGGCGGGGAGCTGTTTTTT	CASSLDRGRGGELFF
NA	TRBV27	NA	TRBJ1-3	TGTGCCAGCAGTTCCCGCCACATCTCTGGAAACACCATATATTTT	CASSSRHISGNTIYF
many	TRBV5-6	NA	TRBJ1-2	TGTGCCAGCAGCCCGGACGTCAGCTATGGCTACACCTTC	CASSPDVSYGYTF
many	TRBV12-3/TRBV12-4	TRBD2	TRBJ2-5	TGTGCCAGCAGTCCTACTAGCGGGACCTCCACCCAGTACTTC	CASSPTSGTSTQYF
few	TRBV10-3	NA	TRBJ2-2	TGTGCCATCAGTGAGTCGTGGACAGACACCGGGGAGCTGTTTTTT	CAISESWTDTGELFF
NA	TRBV5-1	NA	TRBJ2-7	TGCACCAGCAGCCCTGGATACTCCTACGAGCAGTACTTC	CTSSPGYSYEQYF
few	TRBV15	NA	TRBJ2-2	TGTGCCACCAGCAGACACCGGACTTTGGGCACCGGGGAGCTGTTTTTT	CATSRHRTLGTGELFF
NA	TRBV29-1	TRBD1	TRBJ1-1	TGCAACGGGGGACAGGGGAACACTGAAGCTTTCTTT	CNGGQGNTEAFF
NA	TRBV5-1	NA	TRBJ2-3	TGCGCCAGCAGCCCTCCCCCCCGGGCAGATACGCAGTATTTT	CASSPPPRADTQYF
many	TRBV12-3/TRBV12-4	NA	TRBJ2-3	TGTGCCAGCAGTTTATCGACCCAGAGAGTGGATACGCAGTATTTT	CASSLSTQRVDTQYF
many	TRBV27	NA	TRBJ2-5	TGTGCCAGCAGTCCCACGACAGGTCAAGAGACCCAGTACTTC	CASSPTTGQETQYF
few	TRBV9	NA	TRBJ2-2	TGTGCCAGCAGCGTAGGGCAGGGCGGGGAGCTGTTTTTT	CASSVGQGGELFF
NA	TRBV11-2	TRBD2	TRBJ2-7	TGTGCCAGCAGCCTAGTGCGGGGGGGGGCGGGCGAGCAGTACTTC	CASSLVRGGAGEQYF
few	TRBV5-1	TRBD2	TRBJ2-7	TGCGCCAGCGTTTTGTCTAGCGGGTCCTACGAGCAGTACTTC	CASVLSSGSYEQYF
many	TRBV28	TRBD2	TRBJ2-2	TGTGCCAGCAGTTTATCCAGCGGGATGGCCGGGGAGCTGTTTTTT	CASSLSSGMAGELFF
medium-sized	TRBV2	NA	TRBJ2-7	TGTGCCAGCAGCCCCAGGGAGTACGAGCAGTACTTC	CASSPREYEQYF
NA	TRBV27	TRBD2	TRBJ2-2	TGTGCCAGCAGCCTCTACCCGACTAGCGGATACACCGGGGAGCTGTTTTTT	CASSLYPTSGYTGELFF
few	TRBV10-3	TRBD2	TRBJ2-2	TGTGCCATATGGGCGGGAGAAGGTACCGGGGAGCTGTTTTTT	CAIWAGEGTGELFF
many	TRBV7-2	NA	TRBJ2-1	TGTGCCAGCAGCTTAGAATGGGGGAATGAGCAGTTCTTC	CASSLEWGNEQFF
few	TRBV5-1	NA	TRBJ2-1	TGCGCCAGCAGCACTATAACTAGCACTGAGCAGTTCTTC	CASSTITSTEQFF
NA	TRBV20-1	NA	TRBJ1-1	TGCAGTGCTAGATACAGGGCAATTGAAGCTTTCTTT	CSARYRAIEAFF
once	TRBV7-9	TRBD1	TRBJ2-7	TGTGCCAGCAACCAGGGGGCCTACGAGCAGTACTTC	CASNQGAYEQYF